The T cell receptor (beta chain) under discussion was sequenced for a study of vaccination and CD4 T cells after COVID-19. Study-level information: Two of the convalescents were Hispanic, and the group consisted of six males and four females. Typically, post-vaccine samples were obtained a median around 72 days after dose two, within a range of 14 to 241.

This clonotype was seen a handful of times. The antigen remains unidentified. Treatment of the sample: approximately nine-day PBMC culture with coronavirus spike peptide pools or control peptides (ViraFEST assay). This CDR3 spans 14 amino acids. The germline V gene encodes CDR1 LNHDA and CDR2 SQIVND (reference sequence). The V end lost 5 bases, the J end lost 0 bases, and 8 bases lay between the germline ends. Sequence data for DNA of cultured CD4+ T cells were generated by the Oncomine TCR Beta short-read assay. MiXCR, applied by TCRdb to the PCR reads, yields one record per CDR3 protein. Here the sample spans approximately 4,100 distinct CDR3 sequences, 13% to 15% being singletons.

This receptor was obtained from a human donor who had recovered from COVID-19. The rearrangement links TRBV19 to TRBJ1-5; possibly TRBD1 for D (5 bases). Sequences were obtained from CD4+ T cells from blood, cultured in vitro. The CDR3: CASSRGDSNQPQHF. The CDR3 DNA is TGTGCCAGTAGTCGAGGGGATAGCAATCAGCCCCAGCATTTT.